One sample yielded the 30 T cell receptor beta chains listed below, sequenced in a study of graft-versus-host responses after intestinal transplantation. Their target antigens are unknown. The method was immunoSEQ multiplex PCR; TCRdb's version includes in-frame clones alone and lacks a portion of them. The data show around 40,000 clones, approximately 94% seen once. The material sequenced was unstimulated CD4+ T cells sorted from spleen or lymph node cells, taken before transplant. These receptors were obtained from a human donor who was the organ donor for an intestinal transplant.

The genes are TRBV9 and TRBJ2-1; 11 nucleotides align to TRBD1. J was trimmed by 8 bases and V by 0 bases; bases with no gene match: 13. In germline, CDR1 is SGDLS, CDR2 YYNGEE. The CDR3 consists of 18 residues. For the CDR3, the DNA is TGTGCCAGCAGCGTAGCCCATCCGGGACAGGGGGGGAGCCATGAGCAGTTCTTC. Its translation is CASSVAHPGQGGSHEQFF. The complete variable domain, with remaining parts taken from reference TRBV9 and TRBJ2-1, reads DSGVTQTPKHLITATGQRVTLRCSPRSGDLSVYWYQQSLDQGLQFLIQYYNGEERAKGNILERFSAQQFPDLHSELNLSSLELGDSALYFCASSVAHPGQGGSHEQFFGPGTRLTVL.

V gene TRBV5-1 combines with J gene TRBJ1-4; D uncertain. The CDR3 extends over 14 amino acids. Looked up from germline, CDR1 is SGHRS and CDR2 is YFSETQ. V shed 0 bases and J shed 0 bases, with 3 bases lying between them. DNA of the CDR3: TGCGCCAGCAGCTTGGCAGCAACTAATGAAAAACTGTTTTTT. Encoded protein: CASSLAATNEKLFF.

The chain combines TRBV4-1 with TRBJ2-2; no reliable D call. CDR3 length: 13 residues. The germline CDR1 and CDR2 sequences are MGHRA and YSYEKL. Trimming left V 0 bases short and J 7 bases short, with 6 bases between. The CDR3 is CASSQDNFGELFF. The CDR3 nucleotides read TGCGCCAGCAGCCAAGATAATTTCGGGGAGCTGTTTTTT.

The chain combines TRBV30 with TRBJ1-3; perhaps TRBD1 as D (5 bases). The CDR3 contains 14 residues. CDR1 GTSNPN and CDR2 SVGIG come from the germline V gene (reference sequence). V gave up 2 bases and J gave up 3 bases, with 11 bases separating them. Here the CDR3 reads CAWSFWTSGNTIYF. DNA of the CDR3: TGTGCCTGGAGTTTCTGGACAAGTGGAAACACCATATATTTT.

The V call is TRBV30, the J call TRBJ1-6, with TRBD1 as a possible D gene (6 bases). The V end was cut by 0 bases, the J end by 9 bases, with 9 bases between. Germline V gene lookup returns CDR1 GTSNPN and CDR2 SVGIG (reference sequence). There are 13 residues in the CDR3. CDR3 DNA sequence: TGTGCCTGGAGTGTCCAACAGGGTTCACCCCTCCACTTT. The encoded protein is CAWSVQQGSPLHF.

The CDR3 here is CASSYSRDSYEQYF. In DNA form, the CDR3 reads TGTGCCAGCAGTTACTCGAGGGACTCCTACGAGCAGTACTTC. The chain has TRBV6-5 and TRBJ2-7, with D maybe TRBD2 (5 bases). The germline V and J ends were trimmed by 0 bases and 0 bases, with 6 bases remaining between them. The V gene's germline CDR1 is MNHEY and CDR2 SVGAGI. The CDR3 is 14 amino acids.

The chain links TRBV28 to TRBJ2-7; 9 bases agree with TRBD1. V shed 5 bases, J shed 5 bases, and the junction held 13 bases outside the gene matches. CDR3 length: 16 residues. The germline V gene has CDR1 MDHEN and CDR2 SYDVKM. The CDR3 DNA is TGTGCCAGCAGTACCAAGACCTGGGGACAGGGAAACGAGCAGTACTTC. It specifies CASSTKTWGQGNEQYF.

The V and J genes are TRBV7-2 and TRBJ2-4; 9 bases agree with TRBD2. This CDR3 region has 16 residues. Germline V gene lookup returns CDR1 SGHTA and CDR2 FQGNSA. V dropped 5 bases and J dropped 0; count of bases not matched to a gene: 5. This CDR3 is CASSQRLAVAKNIQYF. The CDR3 bases are TGTGCCAGCAGCCAACGACTAGCGGTAGCCAAAAACATTCAGTACTTC.

This chain links TRBV19 with TRBJ1-4; the D is unclear. Germline values: CDR1 LNHDA, CDR2 SQIVND (reference sequence). With 9 bases removed from V and 0 bases from J, the gap between germline ends came to 14 bases. The CDR3 totals 15 residues. CDR3 DNA sequence: TGTGCCAGGACCCTTCCCCGACCAACTAATGAAAAACTGTTTTTT. This encodes CARTLPRPTNEKLFF.

Worth noting for this clone: Other nucleotide sequences in the sample specify the same CDR3. The V call is TRBV5-1, the J call TRBJ1-4, with TRBD1 identical over 7 bases. This CDR3 is 15 amino acids long. Unmatched junction bases numbered 5, after V lost 4 bases and J lost 2 bases. The germline V gene encodes CDR1 SGHRS and CDR2 YFSETQ. The CDR3 sequence: CASSRGDSTNEKLFF. DNA for the CDR3: TGCGCCAGCAGCCGGGGGGACAGCACTAATGAAAAACTGTTTTTT.

V gene TRBV1 combines with J gene TRBJ1-1. TRBV1 is shown as a pseudogene. The CDR3 contains 14 residues. CDR3 in DNA: TGCACCAGTTCTCGTAGGGAGCTGAACACTGAAGCTTTCTTT. Translating gives CTSSRRELNTEAFF.

The chain recombines TRBV9 with TRBJ1-6; no clear D. Germline lookup yields CDR1 SGDLS and CDR2 YYNGEE. Trimming removed 2 bases at V and 4 bases at J, with 4 bases between. This CDR3 is built from 13 residues. This CDR3 is CASSVQYNSPLHF. As DNA, the CDR3 is TGTGCCAGCAGCGTCCAGTATAATTCACCCCTCCACTTT.

The J gene is TRBJ2-2, the V gene TRBV10-3; TRBD2 matches 7 bases. This CDR3 comprises 12 residues. Unmatched junction bases numbered 1, after V lost 8 bases and J lost 4 bases. Germline V gives CDR1 ENHRY, CDR2 SYGVKD. The CDR3 DNA sequence: TGTGCCATCCGCGGGGGCACCGGGGAGCTGTTTTTT. This codes for CAIRGGTGELFF.

J is TRBJ2-2 and V is TRBV2, with TRBD1 identical over 9 bases. Germline loops: CDR1 SNHLY, CDR2 FYNNEI. CDR3 size: 14 residues. Unmatched junction bases numbered 4, after V lost 5 bases and J lost 6 bases. CDR3 sequence (DNA): TGTGCCAGCAGTTCCAGACAGGGGGCCGGGGAGCTGTTTTTT. This gives the protein CASSSRQGAGELFF.

J is TRBJ1-2 and V is TRBV25-1, with no clear D. Germline CDR1 is MGHDK and CDR2 is SYGVNS. Between the trimmed V and J ends, which lost 4 bases and 2 bases, there was a span of 8 bases. The CDR3 contains 13 residues. The CDR3 bases are TGTGCCAGCAGTGTAGTAGAGAACTATGGCTACACCTTC. Its protein product is CASSVVENYGYTF.

The rearrangement uses TRBV6-1 and TRBJ1-2; tentative D call: TRBD1 (6 bases). CDR1 and CDR2 from the germline V gene are MNHNS and SASEGT. V was cut by 3 bases and J by 4 bases, with 12 bases left in between. This CDR3 has 14 residues. The DNA for the CDR3 is TGTGCCAGCAGTGATGGGACAAAGATCTATGGCTACACCTTC. Protein sequence: CASSDGTKIYGYTF.

The chain uses TRBV5-1 and TRBJ1-6; possible D gene TRBD1, 5 bases. Germline CDR1 reads SGHRS; CDR2 reads YFSETQ. This CDR3 spans 15 amino acids. Trimming removed 4 bases from V and 6 bases from J, with 14 bases in between. CDR3 region: CASSPDRLINSPLHF. The DNA of the CDR3 is TGCGCCAGCAGCCCTGACAGACTTATTAATTCACCCCTCCACTTT.

The rearrangement links TRBV4-3 to TRBJ2-2; D not certain. V lost 0 bases to trimming and J lost 5 bases, with 10 bases between them. The germline CDR1 and CDR2 sequences are LGHNA and YSLEER. The CDR3 runs 15 residues. DNA for the CDR3: TGCGCCAGCAGCCAAGATCTTAAGAAAACCGGGGAGCTGTTTTTT. Its protein product is CASSQDLKKTGELFF.

This rearrangement joins TRBV28 to TRBJ1-3; 7 bases are a match to TRBD1. Germline values: CDR1 MDHEN, CDR2 SYDVKM. This CDR3 is built from 16 residues. The junction had 8 bases not matched to a gene; V was cut back by 2 bases and J by 4 bases. The CDR3 DNA sequence: TGTGCCAGCAGTTTAGACAGGGATTTGGGAGGAAACACCATATATTTT. It codes for CASSLDRDLGGNTIYF. The variable domain in full, with the rest retrieved from reference TRBV28 and TRBJ1-3, is DVKVTQSSRYLVKRTGEKVFLECVQDMDHENMFWYRQDPGLGLRLIYFSYDVKMKEKGDIPEGYSVSREKKERFSLILESASTNQTSMYLCASSLDRDLGGNTIYFGEGSWLTVV.

This chain joins TRBV15 and TRBJ2-7, with TRBD1 matching 9 bases. Germline V CDR1 and CDR2: LNHNV, YYDKDF (reference sequence). The CDR3 is 13 residues long. With 9 bases clipped from V and 3 bases from J, the junction kept 6 bases outside the gene matches. The DNA of the CDR3 is TGTGCCACGGGACAGGGACTTAGCTACGAGCAGTACTTC. It is translated as CATGQGLSYEQYF.

The chain couples TRBV28 to TRBJ1-2, with TRBD1 as a possible D gene (5 bases). This CDR3 contains 13 residues. Trimming took off 8 bases at V and 3 bases at J, with 13 bases between the two ends. CDR1 and CDR2 (germline): MDHEN, SYDVKM. CDR3 loop: CASRSGGYYGYTF. The CDR3 DNA follows: TGTGCCAGCCGGTCCGGGGGGTACTATGGCTACACCTTC.

The rearrangement links TRBV16 to TRBJ2-3; D is unresolved. The CDR3 runs 21 residues. Trimming cost V 6 bases and J 0 bases, with 31 bases left between them. Germline CDR1 and CDR2: KGHSY and FQNENV. The chain's CDR3 is CASRPKVGLQIHEGSTDTQYF. In DNA, the CDR3 is TGTGCCAGCAGACCAAAGGTGGGTCTCCAAATACACGAAGGTAGCACAGATACGCAGTATTTT.

The chain has TRBV2 and TRBJ1-5, with D maybe TRBD1 (5 bases). CDR3 length: 14 residues. Trimming shortened V by 7 bases and J by 5 bases, and 15 bases separated the two germline ends. Germline V gene lookup returns CDR1 SNHLY and CDR2 FYNNEI. CDR3 nucleotide sequence: TGTGCCAGCAAGGTCGGCAGAGGGGATCAGCCCCAGCATTTT. This gives the protein CASKVGRGDQPQHF.

The V and J genes are TRBV5-4 and TRBJ2-2; maybe TRBD2 (6 bases). The CDR3 totals 12 residues. Germline CDR1 SGHNT, CDR2 YYREEE (reference sequence). V was clipped by 3 bases and J by 8 bases, with 8 bases between them. In DNA form, the CDR3 reads TGTGCCAGCAGCTCGGGACTTGGGGAGCTGTTTTTT. Translation gives CASSSGLGELFF.

V and J are TRBV7-9 and TRBJ2-7; tentative D call: TRBD2 (6 bases). Trimming pared 7 bases from V and 4 bases from J, leaving 11 bases between. CDR3 size: 12 residues. The V gene's germline CDR1 is SEHNR and CDR2 FQNEAQ (reference sequence). CDR3 coding DNA: TGTGCCAGCAATAGCGGTTTATACGAGCAGTACTTC. Translating gives CASNSGLYEQYF.

The chain carries TRBV6-1 and TRBJ2-7; the D is unclear. Trimming stripped 6 bases from V and 2 bases from J, with 14 bases between. This CDR3 is built from 14 residues. CDR1 is MNHNS and CDR2 is SASEGT in the germline V gene. CDR3 in DNA: TGTGCCAGCAGGTCCCGGGTCCAGACCTACGAGCAGTACTTC. This translates into CASRSRVQTYEQYF.

The chain joins TRBV18 to TRBJ2-3; the match to TRBD2 covers 14 bases. Per germline, CDR1 KGHSH and CDR2 LQKENI. V lost 3 bases and J lost 5; bases outside the gene matches: 4. CDR3 length equals 16 residues. The CDR3 DNA reads TGTGCCAGCTCACCTGGACTAGCGGGGGGAGGAGATACGCAGTATTTT. It is translated as CASSPGLAGGGDTQYF.

The CDR3 DNA follows: TGTGCCAGCACTAACCACGGCGGGGTAGCGGGGCCGAGCACAGATACGCAGTATTTT. It yields the protein CASTNHGGVAGPSTDTQYF. V gene TRBV27 combines with J gene TRBJ2-3, with 8 bases aligning to TRBD2. The CDR3 sequence is 19 residues long. Germline V gives CDR1 MNHEY, CDR2 SMNVEV (reference sequence). V lost 7 bases to trimming and J lost 0 bases; unmatched junction nucleotides: 18.

The V and J genes are TRBV28 and TRBJ1-5, with D perhaps matching TRBD1 (5 bases). Trimming stripped 3 bases from V and 3 bases from J, with 6 bases between. CDR3 size: 13 residues. The V gene's germline CDR1 is MDHEN and CDR2 SYDVKM. CDR3 protein: CASSLDNNQPQHF. The DNA of the CDR3 is TGTGCCAGCAGTTTGGACAACAATCAGCCCCAGCATTTT. Drawing the rest from reference TRBV28 and TRBJ1-5, the complete variable domain is DVKVTQSSRYLVKRTGEKVFLECVQDMDHENMFWYRQDPGLGLRLIYFSYDVKMKEKGDIPEGYSVSREKKERFSLILESASTNQTSMYLCASSLDNNQPQHFGDGTRLSIL.

The J gene is TRBJ2-3, the V gene TRBV11-2; TRBD2 agrees at 8 bases. CDR1 is SGHAT, CDR2 FQNNGV, per germline. The CDR3 runs 14 residues. Trimming cost V 6 bases and J 2 bases; bases outside gene matches: 4. The CDR3 bases are TGTGCCAGCAGAACTAGCGGCAACACAGATACGCAGTATTTT. It encodes CASRTSGNTDTQYF. The full variable domain, completed using reference TRBV11-2 and TRBJ2-3, is EAGVAQSPRYKIIEKRQSVAFWCNPISGHATLYWYQQILGQGPKLLIQFQNNGVVDDSQLPKDRFSAERLKGVDSTLKIQPAKLEDSAVYLCASRTSGNTDTQYFGPGTRLTVL.